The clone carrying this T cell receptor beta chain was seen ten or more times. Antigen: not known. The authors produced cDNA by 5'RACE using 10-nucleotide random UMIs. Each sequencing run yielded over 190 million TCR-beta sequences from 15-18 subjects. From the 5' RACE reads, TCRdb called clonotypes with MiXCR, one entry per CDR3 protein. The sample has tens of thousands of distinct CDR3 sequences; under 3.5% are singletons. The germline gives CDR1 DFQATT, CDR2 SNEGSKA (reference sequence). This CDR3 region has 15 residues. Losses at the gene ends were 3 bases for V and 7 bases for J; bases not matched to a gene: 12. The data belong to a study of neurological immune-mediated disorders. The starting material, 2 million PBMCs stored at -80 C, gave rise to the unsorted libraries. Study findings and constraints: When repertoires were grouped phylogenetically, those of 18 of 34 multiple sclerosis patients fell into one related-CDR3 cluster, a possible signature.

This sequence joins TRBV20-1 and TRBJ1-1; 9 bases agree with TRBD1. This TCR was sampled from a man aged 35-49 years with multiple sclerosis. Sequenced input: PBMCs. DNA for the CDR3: TGCAGTGCTAGCTCCGGCGGGACAGGGCGATATGAAGCTTTCTTT. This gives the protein CSASSGGTGRYEAFF.